The clone carrying this T cell receptor beta chain was picked up one time. This entry is derived from a study of neoadjuvant nivolumab and ipilimumab in lung cancer. Some clones are missing from TCRdb's copy, which holds only in-frame ones; the method was immunoSEQ multiplex PCR. The sample lists 25,000 to 35,000 clones, 92% occurring once. The V end lost 3 bases, the J end lost 10 bases, and 9 bases lay between the germline ends. The CDR3 runs 11 residues. Germline CDR1 is DFQATT and CDR2 is SNEGSKA (reference sequence). The specimen comprised peripheral blood, sampled after neoadjuvant nivolumab, alone or with ipilimumab, at or shortly before surgery. This sequence originates from an adult with non-small cell lung cancer. The J gene is TRBJ1-4, the V gene TRBV20-1, with D uncertain. The CDR3 loop reads CSAREDSKLFF. CDR3 DNA sequence: TGCAGTGCTAGGGAGGATTCAAAACTGTTTTTT.